The entry below describes one T cell receptor (beta chain). Its specificity is unknown. The sample belongs to a study of CD8+CD57+ T cells in acquired aplastic anemia. Turning to the study itself: Recorded DNA amounts for sorted CD4+ and CD8+ cells had an average of around 3.5 ug. Roughly 10.8 million reads were obtained on average for healthy donor CD4+ cells. Notes on the study in general: With respect to CD8+ Simpson's diversity, patients and controls did not differ significantly. In common between the patients and the controls were some 28 CD8+ CDR3 sequences.

The germline gives CDR1 ENHRY, CDR2 SYGVKD. V was cut by 2 bases and J by 4 bases, with 24 bases left in between. The CDR3 is made up of 19 amino acids. Genomic DNA, the template, was used for profiling of the TCR beta VDJ and CDR3. In TCRdb, the reads were re-called with MiXCR into one record per CDR3 protein. The sample contains about 210,000 distinct CDR3 sequences, over 55% of which appear only once. Sequenced material: sorted CD4+, CD8+, or CD8+CD57+ T cells (not recorded which) from PBMCs. The chain employs TRBV10-3 and TRBJ2-1, with D perhaps being TRBD1 or TRBD2 (5 bases each). This TCR was sampled from a human donor in good health. Written as DNA, the CDR3 is TGTGCCATCAGTGAGAAGGGACCCCAGACGTTCTCGTTGTACAATGAGCAGTTCTTC. Amino acid sequence: CAISEKGPQTFSLYNEQFF.